This T cell receptor beta chain is drawn from a study of T cells expressing NK-cell markers. Regarding the study as a whole: Whether expanded NKG2C+ T cell clones were HCMV specific stayed uncertain. Leadership of the CD3+CD56-NKG2C+ fraction also belonged to these clonotypes in a handful of donors. About 1.0-8% of CD8+ T cells in several donors belonged to dominant NKG2C+ clonotypes.

Reprocessing the 5' RACE reads, TCRdb reports a single entry for every CDR3 protein and omits DNA. The table for this sample gives more than 400,000 distinct CDR3 sequences. Germline V gene sequence: CDR1 SGHRS, CDR2 YFSETQ. The CDR3 runs to 16 residues. On this clonotype itself: The antigen remains undetermined.

The V gene is TRBV5-1, the J gene TRBJ2-1. Material: blood T cells: a sorted CD56 or NKG2C T cell subset, CD4+ or CD8+ T cells, or bulk PBMC T cells (not recorded which). The TCR comes from a woman aged 18 to 75 in good health. CDR3 region: CASRPVAGGSYNEQFF.